Listed below are T cell receptor beta chains from one sample, sequenced in a study of T cells after yellow fever vaccination. TCRdb reanalysed the 5' RACE reads using MiXCR and keeps one entry per CDR3 protein. The profile shows tens of thousands of distinct CDR3 sequences, roughly 7.4% of them singletons. The sample consisted of CD8+ T cells sorted from PBMCs, taken around 15 days after the first yellow fever vaccination. The receptors were gathered from a man aged 18 to 35 who received the YFV17D yellow fever vaccine. The CDR3 runs from the conserved cysteine through the conserved F or W. A D gene is named only where the DNA matches it firmly. Clone size is stated in some rows and not others, as once, few, many or a class when expanded.

clone_size: many; cdr3_length: 14; d_call: NA; v_call: TRBV5-1; j_call: TRBJ2-3; cdr3_nt: TGCGCCAGCAGCGGATGGTCAGCCCCAGATACGCAGTATTTT; cdr3_aa: CASSGWSAPDTQYF
clone_size: many; cdr3_length: 15; d_call: NA; v_call: TRBV6-1; j_call: TRBJ1-3; cdr3_nt: TGTGCCAGCAGTGAACGGTCAGCTGCCGGAAACACCATATATTTT; cdr3_aa: CASSERSAAGNTIYF
clone_size: many; cdr3_length: 17; d_call: TRBD2; v_call: TRBV10-3; j_call: TRBJ2-1; cdr3_nt: TGTGCCATCAGGACCGGGACTAGCGGGGGGACTCACAATGAGCAGTTCTTC; cdr3_aa: CAIRTGTSGGTHNEQFF
clone_size: few; cdr3_length: 13; d_call: NA; v_call: TRBV12-3/TRBV12-4; j_call: TRBJ1-2; cdr3_nt: TGTGCCAGCAGTTTACCCGGGGGCGGAGGCTACACCTTC; cdr3_aa: CASSLPGGGGYTF
clone_size: many; cdr3_length: 15; d_call: TRBD1; v_call: TRBV7-9; j_call: TRBJ1-1; cdr3_nt: TGTGCCAGCACCCTTCCTAGACAGGGAGGCACTGAAGCTTTCTTT; cdr3_aa: CASTLPRQGGTEAFF
clone_size: many; cdr3_length: 14; d_call: NA; v_call: TRBV29-1; j_call: TRBJ2-3; cdr3_nt: TGCAGCGTTGATTCCCGAAGCGGCACAGATACGCAGTATTTT; cdr3_aa: CSVDSRSGTDTQYF
clone_size: many; cdr3_length: 14; d_call: NA; v_call: TRBV15; j_call: TRBJ1-1; cdr3_nt: TGTGCCACCGTTCGGCAGGGATTTAACACTGAAGCTTTCTTT; cdr3_aa: CATVRQGFNTEAFF
clone_size: few; cdr3_length: 15; d_call: NA; v_call: TRBV5-1; j_call: TRBJ2-5; cdr3_nt: TGCGCCAGCAGCTTGGATTTCTCCTCGGGAGAGACCCAGTACTTC; cdr3_aa: CASSLDFSSGETQYF
clone_size: many; cdr3_length: 13; d_call: NA; v_call: TRBV12-3/TRBV12-4; j_call: TRBJ1-1; cdr3_nt: TGTGCCGGGAGGGAAACCGGCGGCACTGAAGCTTTCTTT; cdr3_aa: CAGRETGGTEAFF
clone_size: many; cdr3_length: 12; d_call: NA; v_call: TRBV19; j_call: TRBJ2-2; cdr3_nt: TGTGCCAGTACAATGCCCACCGGGGAGCTGTTTTTT; cdr3_aa: CASTMPTGELFF
clone_size: many; cdr3_length: 12; d_call: NA; v_call: TRBV2; j_call: TRBJ2-3; cdr3_nt: TGTGCCAGCAGTGAAGCCCCAGATACGCAGTATTTT; cdr3_aa: CASSEAPDTQYF
clone_size: NA; cdr3_length: 15; d_call: TRBD2; v_call: TRBV5-1; j_call: TRBJ2-3; cdr3_nt: TGCGCCAGCAGCCCCCGGGGGGGGCACACAGATACGCAGTATTTT; cdr3_aa: CASSPRGGHTDTQYF
clone_size: NA; cdr3_length: 12; d_call: NA; v_call: TRBV19; j_call: TRBJ1-6; cdr3_nt: TGTGCCAGTAGTATTGAAAATTCACCCCTCCACTTT; cdr3_aa: CASSIENSPLHF
clone_size: many; cdr3_length: 17; d_call: NA; v_call: TRBV9; j_call: TRBJ2-3; cdr3_nt: TGTGCCAGCAGCGCAGATGAAAGAGGGGGGGGCACAGATACGCAGTATTTT; cdr3_aa: CASSADERGGGTDTQYF
clone_size: many; cdr3_length: 15; d_call: TRBD2; v_call: TRBV27; j_call: TRBJ2-2; cdr3_nt: TGTGCCAGCAGTCTTAGCGGGGGGAACACCGGGGAGCTGTTTTTT; cdr3_aa: CASSLSGGNTGELFF
clone_size: many; cdr3_length: 12; d_call: NA; v_call: TRBV4-1; j_call: TRBJ2-5; cdr3_nt: TGCGCCAGCAGCCAAGATTGGAAGACCCAGTACTTC; cdr3_aa: CASSQDWKTQYF
clone_size: many; cdr3_length: 13; d_call: NA; v_call: TRBV30; j_call: TRBJ2-6; cdr3_nt: TGTGCCTTCTCAAACTCTGGGGCCAACGTCCTGACTTTC; cdr3_aa: CAFSNSGANVLTF
clone_size: many; cdr3_length: 16; d_call: TRBD2; v_call: TRBV5-6; j_call: TRBJ2-1; cdr3_nt: TGTGCCAGCAGCTTGGGGGCTAGCGGGGGGTACAATGAGCAGTTCTTC; cdr3_aa: CASSLGASGGYNEQFF
clone_size: many; cdr3_length: 15; d_call: NA; v_call: TRBV7-6; j_call: TRBJ2-3; cdr3_nt: TGTGCCAGCAGCTTAGGTGGGGGGGCGGCAGATACGCAGTATTTT; cdr3_aa: CASSLGGGAADTQYF
clone_size: many; cdr3_length: 12; d_call: NA; v_call: TRBV6-2/TRBV6-3; j_call: TRBJ2-7; cdr3_nt: TGTGCCAGCAGTTACTCCCCGGACGAGCAGTACTTC; cdr3_aa: CASSYSPDEQYF
clone_size: many; cdr3_length: 13; d_call: NA; v_call: TRBV20-1; j_call: TRBJ2-5; cdr3_nt: TGCAGTGCTAGGCCGGGAAACAAAGAGACCCAGTACTTC; cdr3_aa: CSARPGNKETQYF
clone_size: few; cdr3_length: 13; d_call: NA; v_call: TRBV11-2; j_call: TRBJ2-7; cdr3_nt: TGTGCCAGCAGCTTGTCTACCGGGTACGAGCAGTACTTC; cdr3_aa: CASSLSTGYEQYF